Presented here are 8 T cell receptor beta chains from one specimen sequenced in a study of patients and donors after allogeneic stem cell transplantation (dated by TCRdb to 2020 to 2021). The library was generated by RT-PCR. The sample was run on a NextSeq 550. TCRdb reanalyzed the raw reads on its own, using fastp at Q25 for trimming and MiXCR for clone calling, and kept in-frame beta chains. Each CDR3 protein appears once, grouped with its most common genes and DNA. Recorded for this sample are 6,800 or so distinct CDR3 sequences; about an eighth of them occurred a single time. Of the sample, around 53% is held by the ten largest clones. Input material: blood, either unsorted or a sorted T cell fraction (not recorded which). The source is a human donor who was either an allogeneic HSCT recipient or a stem cell or donor lymphocyte infusion donor (not recorded which). It is not recorded whose cells these are; they may come from a transplant donor.

By share of the sample, this clonotype is large. The chain recombines TRBV24-1 with TRBJ1-1; D gene unclear. V lost 3 bases and J lost 8, with 12 bases in between. The CDR3 sequence is 13 residues long. CDR1 is KGHDR and CDR2 is SFDVKD in the germline V gene. CDR3 amino acids: CATSDPLSGEAFF. The CDR3, as DNA: TGTGCCACCAGTGATCCTCTTTCGGGGGAAGCTTTCTTT.

The chain joins TRBV7-9 to TRBJ1-1; no clear D. CDR3 length: 14 residues. The V gene lost 2 bases and the J gene lost 3 bases, with 10 bases spanning the gap. The germline CDR1 and CDR2 sequences are SEHNR and FQNEAQ (reference sequence). CDR3 amino acids: CASSLLEWDTEAFF. CDR3 bases: TGTGCCAGCAGCTTACTAGAGTGGGACACTGAAGCTTTCTTT.

This clonotype occurred a few times. The chain carries TRBV12-3 or TRBV12-4 and TRBJ1-4; D gene ambiguous. V lost 5 bases and J lost 8, with 15 bases in between. This CDR3 is built from 14 residues. The CDR3 spells CASSAAPVDEKLFF. CDR3 DNA sequence: TGTGCCAGCAGTGCCGCCCCAGTAGACGAAAAACTGTTTTTT.

The V call is TRBV7-8, the J call TRBJ1-4; TRBD1 matches at 9 bases. Germline V gene data show CDR1 as SGHVS and CDR2 as FQNEAQ. The CDR3 spans 14 residues. Unmatched junction bases numbered 5, after V lost 4 bases and J lost 8 bases. The CDR3 nucleotides are TGTGCCAGCAGCTCGACAGGGGGTTGGGAAAAACTGTTTTTT. Translated: CASSSTGGWEKLFF.

The rearrangement uses TRBV7-9 and TRBJ1-1, with D possibly TRBD1 on 5 matching bases. V was trimmed by 5 bases and J by 4 bases, leaving 17 bases between them. Germline V CDR1 and CDR2: SEHNR, FQNEAQ (reference sequence). The CDR3 has 15 residues. The CDR3 here is CASSPGRGITTEAFF. The CDR3 bases are TGTGCCAGCAGCCCCGGGAGGGGAATTACCACTGAAGCTTTCTTT.

The chain joins TRBV5-1 to TRBJ1-1; no clear D gene. The germline gives CDR1 SGHRS, CDR2 YFSETQ. The ends were cut back, 6 bases at V and 11 bases at J, with 17 bases in the middle. This CDR3 spans 12 amino acids. In DNA form, the CDR3 reads TGCGCCAGCACCCGGGCCTTCATCCGTGCTTTCTTT. It is translated as CASTRAFIRAFF.

V is TRBV19 and J is TRBJ1-5; D not certain. This CDR3 is 13 amino acids long. Germline-derived CDR1 and CDR2 are LNHDA and SQIVND (reference sequence). With 0 bases removed from V and 10 bases from J, the gap between germline ends came to 10 bases. In DNA, the CDR3 is TGTGCCAGTAGTATAGACTACCTTACTCCCCAGCATTTT. This codes for CASSIDYLTPQHF.

J is TRBJ1-2 and V is TRBV7-9; TRBD1 agrees at 12 bases. This CDR3 region has 16 residues. The germline gives CDR1 SEHNR, CDR2 FQNEAQ (reference sequence). Trimming took 5 bases from V and 7 from J; bases not matched to a gene: 11. The CDR3 region has the DNA TGTGCCAGCAGCCCCAGCGGGGGGACAGGGGGCGTTGGCTACACCTTC. This translates into CASSPSGGTGGVGYTF.